The 23 T cell receptor beta chains below were found in one sample sequenced in a study of T cell changes during pregnancy in multiple sclerosis. The method was immunoSEQ multiplex PCR; TCRdb's version includes in-frame clones alone and lacks a portion of them. Of more than 60,000 clones in the sample, more than 85% were seen once. The sample here was CD4+ T cells from peripheral blood mononuclear cells, taken in the third trimester of pregnancy. These receptors were collected from a female donor in good health, enrolled as a control in a pregnancy study.

In this sample, this clone turned up once. This chain connects TRBV30 to TRBJ2-5, with 7 bases fitting TRBD2. The length of the CDR3 is 16 residues. Germline V lookup: CDR1 GTSNPN, CDR2 SVGIG (reference sequence). After removal of 4 bases from V and 1 base from J, the junction contained 12 bases not matched to a gene. The CDR3 nucleotides read TGTGCCTGGACCTTCTATAGCGGGCCATTCCAAGAGACCCAGTACTTC. Amino acids: CAWTFYSGPFQETQYF. The full variable domain, with the rest looked up from reference TRBV30 and TRBJ2-5, is SQTIHQWPATLVQPVGSPLSLECTVEGTSNPNLYWYRQAAGRGLQLLFYSVGIGQISSEVPQNLSASRPQDRQFILSSKKLLLSDSGFYLCAWTFYSGPFQETQYFGPGTRLLVL.

V gene TRBV7-9 combines with J gene TRBJ1-6; the match to TRBD1 covers 7 bases. Per the germline V gene, CDR1 is SEHNR and CDR2 is FQNEAQ (reference sequence). This CDR3 comprises 15 residues. V trimming: 5 bases; J trimming: 6 bases; junction bases outside the gene matches: 7. The CDR3 DNA reads TGTGCCAGCAGCGCAACGGGACAGAGTAATTCACCCCTCCACTTT. Protein sequence: CASSATGQSNSPLHF.

The chain uses TRBV5-1 and TRBJ2-5; maybe TRBD2 (6 bases). This CDR3 spans 17 amino acids. V lost 2 bases and J 2 bases, leaving 19 bases between the germline ends. Germline V gene lookup returns CDR1 SGHRS and CDR2 YFSETQ. CDR3 DNA: TGCGCCAGCAGCTTCGTTGGGGGGATCGGCGTTCAAGAGACCCAGTACTTC. It is translated as CASSFVGGIGVQETQYF.

V gene TRBV4-2 combines with J gene TRBJ2-5; 14 nucleotides agree with TRBD2. CDR1 LGHNA and CDR2 YNFKEQ come from the germline V gene. This CDR3 is 16 amino acids long. With 1 base clipped from V and 6 bases from J, the junction kept 4 bases outside the gene matches. This CDR3 is CASSQGLAGGRKTQYF. The DNA of the CDR3 is TGTGCCAGCAGCCAAGGACTAGCGGGGGGGCGGAAGACCCAGTACTTC.

V gene TRBV7-2 combines with J gene TRBJ1-2; maybe TRBD1 (5 bases). The CDR3 contains 13 residues. The germline V and J ends were trimmed by 1 base and 5 bases, with 8 bases remaining between them. From germline, CDR1 is SGHTA and CDR2 FQGNSA. CDR3: CASSLGQTYGYTF. Written as DNA, the CDR3 is TGTGCCAGCAGCTTAGGACAGACTTATGGCTACACCTTC.

This clone was found a few times. The V call is TRBV29-1, the J call TRBJ2-5; 13 bases line up with TRBD2. The CDR3 extends over 14 amino acids. The germline gives CDR1 SQVTM, CDR2 ANQGSEA. V dropped 7 bases and J dropped 5; count of bases not matched to a gene: 7. The CDR3 DNA reads as TGCAGCGGAACTAGCGGGGGGGCTTCGGAGACCCAGTACTTC. It is translated as CSGTSGGASETQYF. Filled out from reference TRBV29-1 and TRBJ2-5, the complete variable domain reads SAVISQKPSRDICQRGTSLTIQCQVDSQVTMMFWYRQQPGQSLTLIATANQGSEATYESGFVIDKFPISRPNLTFSTLTVSNMSPEDSSIYLCSGTSGGASETQYFGPGTRLLVL.

This sequence joins TRBV4-3 and TRBJ2-2; TRBD2 aligns across 7 bases. The CDR3 covers 16 residues. The V segment lost 0 bases and the J segment 0 bases; nucleotides outside the gene matches: 1. Per the germline V gene, CDR1 is LGHNA and CDR2 is YSLEER. In DNA form, the CDR3 reads TGCGCCAGCAGCCAAGAAGCGGGGCCGAACACCGGGGAGCTGTTTTTT. Translation gives CASSQEAGPNTGELFF.

The CDR3 reads CASSQAAGTGNTIYF. DNA of the CDR3: TGCGCCAGCAGCCAAGCGGCAGGAACTGGAAACACCATATATTTT. The chain carries TRBV4-1 and TRBJ1-3; D not resolved. The germline V gene has CDR1 MGHRA and CDR2 YSYEKL. The V gene lost 1 base and the J gene lost 2 bases, with 9 bases spanning the gap. The CDR3 consists of 15 residues.

The rearrangement links TRBV15 to TRBJ1-6; D is unresolved. Looked up from germline, CDR1 is LNHNV and CDR2 is YYDKDF (reference sequence). Trimming removed 3 bases from V and 1 base from J, with 4 bases in between. The CDR3 has 14 amino acids. This CDR3 reads CATSRASYNSPLHF. CDR3 bases: TGTGCCACCAGCAGGGCATCCTATAATTCACCCCTCCACTTT.

The rearrangement uses TRBV19 and TRBJ2-7; 9 nucleotides line up with TRBD1. This CDR3 has 14 amino acids. J gave up 1 base and V 6 bases, and 4 bases lay outside the gene matches. Germline CDR1 reads LNHDA; CDR2 reads SQIVND (reference sequence). CDR3 residues: CASRRDRESYEQYF. CDR3 nucleotide sequence: TGTGCCAGTAGACGGGACAGGGAATCCTACGAGCAGTACTTC.

The CDR3 loop is CASNPIFAGGKNIQYF. CDR3 sequence (DNA): TGCGCCAGCAATCCCATCTTTGCCGGGGGCAAAAACATTCAGTACTTC. V and J are TRBV4-1 and TRBJ2-4, with D possibly being TRBD2 (6 bases). The germline V gene has CDR1 MGHRA and CDR2 YSYEKL. The V end was cut by 7 bases, the J end by 3 bases, with 19 bases between. The CDR3 loop spans 16 amino acids.

The rearrangement joins TRBV5-6 to TRBJ2-5, with D perhaps TRBD1 (6 bases). The CDR3 is 14 residues long. V was trimmed by 3 bases and J by 0 bases, leaving 9 bases between them. Germline V gives CDR1 SGHDT, CDR2 YYEEEE. The CDR3 protein is CASSSTGYQETQYF. The CDR3 DNA reads TGTGCCAGCAGCTCCACAGGGTACCAAGAGACCCAGTACTTC.

The chain recombines TRBV7-3 with TRBJ2-2, with 9 positions matching TRBD1. CDR3 length: 15 amino acids. With 5 bases clipped from V and 3 bases from J, the junction kept 4 bases outside the gene matches. The germline CDR1 and CDR2 sequences are SGHTA and FQGTGA. CDR3 in amino acids: CASSPQGAYTGELFF. The CDR3 DNA sequence: TGTGCCAGCAGCCCACAGGGGGCGTACACCGGGGAGCTGTTTTTT.

This rearrangement joins TRBV4-3 to TRBJ1-4; TRBD1 matches at 8 bases. The germline V gene has CDR1 LGHNA and CDR2 YSLEER. The CDR3 contains 18 residues. After removal of 3 bases from V and 8 bases from J, the junction contained 17 bases not matched to a gene. CDR3 in amino acids: CASSQDLVLGQGGEKLFF. CDR3 nucleotides: TGCGCCAGCAGCCAGGACCTCGTCCTCGGACAGGGCGGGGAAAAACTGTTTTTT.

The genes are TRBV14 and TRBJ1-1; TRBD1 agrees at 8 bases. CDR3 length: 15 residues. V shed 4 bases, J shed 1 base, and the junction held 5 bases outside the gene matches. Germline V gene sequence: CDR1 SGHDN, CDR2 FVKESK. The CDR3 region is CASSPRQGSNTEAFF. CDR3 DNA: TGTGCCAGCAGCCCACGACAGGGGTCGAACACTGAAGCTTTCTTT.

V gene TRBV4-2 combines with J gene TRBJ2-3, with 7 bases lining up with TRBD2. Germline V CDR1 and CDR2: LGHNA, YNFKEQ. Losses at the gene ends were 4 bases for V and 3 bases for J; bases not matched to a gene: 19. The CDR3 spans 19 residues. CDR3 sequence: CASSRHQGAGESATDTQYF. The CDR3 DNA reads as TGTGCCAGCAGCCGGCACCAAGGGGCGGGGGAAAGTGCTACAGATACGCAGTATTTT.

The rearrangement links TRBV10-3 to TRBJ1-4, with 9 bases identical to TRBD1. The V gene's germline CDR1 is ENHRY and CDR2 SYGVKD. V was pared by 2 bases and J by 4 bases, with 5 bases of the junction left unmatched. There are 16 residues in the CDR3. CDR3 sequence (DNA): TGTGCCATCAGTGAGAAATCGGACAGGGGTAATGAAAAACTGTTTTTT. It specifies CAISEKSDRGNEKLFF.

The rearrangement uses TRBV4-3 and TRBJ2-2, with 9 positions matching TRBD1. Germline assignment: CDR1 LGHNA and CDR2 YSLEER. CDR3 length: 15 amino acids. With V trimmed by 4 bases and J by 5 bases, 5 bases remained unmatched. CDR3: CASSPRQGGTGELFF. For the CDR3, the DNA is TGCGCCAGCAGCCCCCGACAGGGGGGGACCGGGGAGCTGTTTTTT.

The gene calls are TRBV10-3 and TRBJ1-1, with a tentative D call TRBD1 (5 bases). Per the germline V gene, CDR1 is ENHRY and CDR2 is SYGVKD. Trimming cost V 4 bases and J 0 bases, with 9 bases left between them. The CDR3 contains 14 residues. CDR3 nucleotide sequence: TGTGCCATCAGTGTGACAGTGTTGAACACTGAAGCTTTCTTT. Its translation: CAISVTVLNTEAFF.

This chain's CDR3 is CASSLTAVLMPYGYTF. CDR3 in DNA: TGTGCCAGCAGCTTAACGGCGGTTTTGATGCCCTATGGCTACACCTTC. V and J are TRBV7-3 and TRBJ1-2, with D hard to call. V lost 0 bases, J lost 4 bases, and 15 bases lay in between. The CDR3 has 16 residues. The germline V gene encodes CDR1 SGHTA and CDR2 FQGTGA.

The V and J genes are TRBV7-9 and TRBJ1-1; D is undetermined. Trimming removed 1 base from V and 6 bases from J, with 15 bases in between. The CDR3 is made up of 15 amino acids. Germline CDR1 reads SEHNR; CDR2 reads FQNEAQ (reference sequence). CDR3 DNA sequence: TGTGCCAGCAGCTTAGTCCCCGCGTTCAACGCTGAAGCTTTCTTT. It specifies CASSLVPAFNAEAFF. Full variable domain (outside the CDR3, taken from reference TRBV7-9 and TRBJ1-1): DTGVSQNPRHKITKRGQNVTFRCDPISEHNRLYWYRQTLGQGPEFLTYFQNEAQLEKSRLLSDRFSAERPKGSFSTLEIQRTEQGDSAMYLCASSLVPAFNAEAFFGQGTRLTVV.

This clone has a handful of counts. The chain is built from TRBV15 and TRBJ1-2; tentative D call: TRBD1 (6 bases). CDR3 size: 17 residues. Germline V gene data show CDR1 as LNHNV and CDR2 as YYDKDF (reference sequence). Trimming pared 0 bases from V and 4 bases from J, leaving 18 bases between. The CDR3: CATSRDTLGGGSYGYTF. CDR3 nucleotides: TGTGCCACCAGCAGAGATACCCTCGGCGGGGGCAGCTATGGCTACACCTTC.

As DNA, the CDR3 is TGCGCCAGCAGCTTGGGACAGGGGTACACTGAAGCTTTCTTT. It yields the protein CASSLGQGYTEAFF. V and J are TRBV5-1 and TRBJ1-1; 8 bases agree with TRBD1. The CDR3 totals 14 residues. Per germline, CDR1 SGHRS and CDR2 YFSETQ. Unmatched junction bases numbered 1, after V lost 0 bases and J lost 3 bases.